The 25 T cell receptor beta chains below all came from one sample that was sequenced in a study of sequential checkpoint blockade in melanoma. Clones were read by immunoSEQ multiplex PCR, and TCRdb kept only the in-frame ones, dropping some. The sample records more than 30,000 clones, 70% to 90% being singletons. As to treatment: randomized to nivolumab then ipilimumab (arm A) or the reverse (arm B). The sequences come from CD8+ T cells sorted from blood (inferred from file names), collected from a patient given nivolumab and ipilimumab in sequence. These receptors were taken from a human donor with melanoma.

In DNA, the CDR3 is TGTGCCAGCAGCTTGGGGACAGAAAGAAACGAGCAGTACTTC. It yields the protein CASSLGTERNEQYF. This chain connects TRBV5-4 to TRBJ2-7, with a weak D call TRBD1 (6 bases). Deletions cut 0 bases from V and 5 bases from J, with 12 bases between. CDR1 is SGHNT, CDR2 YYREEE, per germline (reference sequence). There are 14 residues in the CDR3.

This chain joins TRBV28 and TRBJ2-7; 7 bases are a match to TRBD1. The junction had 3 bases not matched to a gene; V was cut back by 2 bases and J by 5 bases. The germline V gene encodes CDR1 MDHEN and CDR2 SYDVKM. The CDR3 runs 13 residues. DNA of the CDR3: TGTGCCAGCAGTTTACAGGGGGTAAACGAGCAGTACTTC. This encodes CASSLQGVNEQYF.

V usage is TRBV29-1 and J usage is TRBJ1-4, with 8 bases aligning to TRBD1. Trimming took 5 bases from V and 8 from J; bases not matched to a gene: 4. The length of the CDR3 is 12 residues. From germline, CDR1 is SQVTM and CDR2 ANQGSEA. The CDR3 sequence is CSVLTGVEKLFF. The CDR3 nucleotides read TGCAGCGTTCTGACAGGGGTGGAAAAACTGTTTTTT.

This clone showed up just a few times. The chain is built from TRBV25-1 and TRBJ2-7; D might be TRBD2 (6 bases). The germline V and J ends were trimmed by 5 bases and 4 bases, with 12 bases remaining between them. Germline V gene sequence: CDR1 MGHDK, CDR2 SYGVNS. This CDR3 contains 13 residues. The CDR3 coding sequence is TGTGCCAGCAGTATCGCGCGGGGATACGAGCAGTACTTC. It codes for CASSIARGYEQYF.

In its sample, this clone was seen a few times. V gene TRBV11-1 combines with J gene TRBJ2-7; possible D gene TRBD2, 5 bases. The CDR3 has 14 residues. Germline values: CDR1 SGHAT, CDR2 FQDESV (reference sequence). V lost 2 bases and J 3 bases, leaving 11 bases between the germline ends. CDR3 sequence: CASSLRGNHYEQYF. CDR3 coding DNA: TGTGCCAGCAGCTTACGGGGAAACCACTACGAGCAGTACTTC.

The gene calls are TRBV2 and TRBJ2-1; D might be TRBD1 (6 bases). CDR3 length equals 11 residues. Germline CDR1 is SNHLY and CDR2 is FYNNEI. Trimming cost V 6 bases and J 10 bases, with 10 bases left between them. In DNA, the CDR3 is TGTGCCAGCAGAGGGGGTTACGAGCAGTTCTTC. Amino acid sequence: CASRGGYEQFF. Based on the CDR3 plus reference TRBV2 and TRBJ2-1, the full variable domain is EPEVTQTPSHQVTQMGQEVILRCVPISNHLYFYWYRQILGQKVEFLVSFYNNEISEKSEIFDDQFSVERPDGSNFTLKIRSTKLEDSAMYFCASRGGYEQFFGPGTRLTVL.

The chain uses TRBV4-1 and TRBJ1-4; 7 bases line up with TRBD1. Germline assignment: CDR1 MGHRA and CDR2 YSYEKL. The trim removed 7 bases at V and 4 bases at J, leaving 3 bases unmatched. This CDR3 is 13 amino acids long. In DNA form, the CDR3 reads TGCGCCAGCAACAGACAGGGTAATGAAAAACTGTTTTTT. This translates into CASNRQGNEKLFF.

This clone qualifies as medium-sized. This chain links TRBV5-6 with TRBJ2-1; 7 bases map to TRBD2. The CDR3 runs to 14 residues. J lost 8 bases, V lost 4 bases, and 9 bases had no gene match. CDR1 and CDR2 (germline): SGHDT, YYEEEE. For the CDR3, the DNA is TGTGCCAGCAGCCCTGGGTGGGGGGGGTATGAGCAGTTCTTC. This translates into CASSPGWGGYEQFF.

The rearrangement uses TRBV6-6 and TRBJ1-4; 7 bases line up with TRBD1. This CDR3 has 13 amino acids. Germline V gene data show CDR1 as MNHNY and CDR2 as SVGAGI (reference sequence). V was clipped by 0 bases and J by 10 bases; unmatched bases: 2. The CDR3 DNA reads TGTGCCAGCAGTTACTCATCAGGGGGAAAACTGTTTTTT. Protein: CASSYSSGGKLFF.

This clone showed up just a few times. This rearrangement joins TRBV27 to TRBJ2-1; 8 nucleotides line up with TRBD1. Germline CDR1 reads MNHEY; CDR2 reads SMNVEV (reference sequence). The CDR3 length is 15 residues. The V segment lost 5 bases and the J segment 10 bases; nucleotides outside the gene matches: 13. CDR3 in amino acids: CASSPSGTGAWEQFF. CDR3 nucleotide sequence: TGTGCCAGCAGTCCATCCGGGACAGGAGCTTGGGAGCAGTTCTTC.

CDR3 nucleotides: TGCGCCAGCAGCCATTTAGGAGGGGTGGCTGGAGCCAAAAACATTCAGTACTTC. Amino acid sequence: CASSHLGGVAGAKNIQYF. The chain recombines TRBV4-1 with TRBJ2-4; a possible D gene is TRBD2 (6 bases). Germline assignment: CDR1 MGHRA and CDR2 YSYEKL. The CDR3 consists of 18 residues. Trimming pared 3 bases from V and 0 bases from J, leaving 18 bases between.

The V call is TRBV4-3, the J call TRBJ1-5; 9 bases match TRBD1. With 2 bases clipped from V and 5 bases from J, the junction kept 4 bases outside the gene matches. This CDR3 spans 15 amino acids. Germline loops: CDR1 LGHNA, CDR2 YSLEER. CDR3 nucleotide sequence: TGCGCCAGCAGCCAAACAGGGGGCACGGATCAGCCCCAGCATTTT. This translates into CASSQTGGTDQPQHF.

V usage is TRBV7-6 and J usage is TRBJ2-2, with 9 bases identical to TRBD1. Germline V gene data show CDR1 as SGHVS and CDR2 as FNYEAQ. J lost 6 bases, V lost 4 bases, and 6 bases had no gene match. The CDR3 loop spans 15 amino acids. The CDR3 region has the DNA TGTGCCAGCAGCTGGGGACAGGGCGTCGCCGGGGAGCTGTTTTTT. The encoded protein is CASSWGQGVAGELFF.

The chain employs TRBV29-1 and TRBJ2-6; weak D call: TRBD2 (6 bases). The germline CDR1 and CDR2 sequences are SQVTM and ANQGSEA. V gave up 0 bases and J gave up 5 bases, with 11 bases separating them. The CDR3 covers 15 residues. CDR3 amino acids: CSVEDLEGRANVLTF. The CDR3, as DNA: TGCAGCGTTGAAGATCTGGAGGGTAGGGCCAACGTCCTGACTTTC.

J is TRBJ2-1 and V is TRBV15; 15 bases map to TRBD2. This CDR3 has 16 amino acids. The germline CDR1 and CDR2 sequences are LNHNV and YYDKDF (reference sequence). Losses at the gene ends were 11 bases for V and 2 bases for J; bases not matched to a gene: 7. The CDR3 DNA follows: TGTGCCTCCCGGACTAGCGGGAGGGTCGCCTACAATGAGCAGTTCTTC. Translated: CASRTSGRVAYNEQFF.

This chain uses TRBV19 with TRBJ1-5; D not resolved. The V and J ends lost 11 bases and 9 bases respectively, with 20 bases between them. Germline CDR1 reads LNHDA; CDR2 reads SQIVND (reference sequence). This CDR3 region has 13 residues. The CDR3 nucleotides read TGTGCCTCCAGCCCCGAGGGATTGTTGCCCCAGCATTTT. As protein: CASSPEGLLPQHF.

The chain combines TRBV9 with TRBJ2-2, with 9 bases fitting TRBD1. Germline CDR1 and CDR2: SGDLS and YYNGEE. This CDR3 has 16 residues. V lost 0 bases to trimming and J lost 3 bases; unmatched junction nucleotides: 3. CDR3 DNA: TGTGCCAGCAGCGTAGGTTACAGGGGGCACACCGGGGAGCTGTTTTTT. This translates into CASSVGYRGHTGELFF.

The chain has TRBV6-1 and TRBJ2-3; D perhaps matches TRBD2 (5 bases). Germline loops: CDR1 MNHNS, CDR2 SASEGT. This CDR3 has 13 residues. V was trimmed by 7 bases and J by 4 bases, leaving 12 bases between them. The DNA for the CDR3 is TGTGCCAGCACGGGGATCATCTCAGATACGCAGTATTTT. Translating gives CASTGIISDTQYF.

The J gene is TRBJ1-1, the V gene TRBV19, with TRBD1 matching over 7 bases. V was pared by 4 bases and J by 4 bases, with 3 bases of the junction left unmatched. The germline gives CDR1 LNHDA, CDR2 SQIVND (reference sequence). This CDR3 comprises 13 residues. CDR3 protein: CASSTGTVTEAFF. DNA of the CDR3: TGTGCCAGTAGTACCGGGACAGTCACTGAAGCTTTCTTT.

The V gene is TRBV27, the J gene TRBJ2-2, with TRBD2 matching 9 bases. CDR3 length: 18 residues. Germline V gives CDR1 MNHEY, CDR2 SMNVEV (reference sequence). J lost 6 bases, V lost 7 bases, and 18 bases had no gene match. This CDR3 is CASTGAGGPISPAGELFF. CDR3 DNA sequence: TGTGCCAGCACGGGAGCGGGAGGCCCGATTTCCCCTGCCGGGGAGCTGTTTTTT.

The J gene is TRBJ2-7, the V gene TRBV29-1, with 7 bases aligning to TRBD1. In germline, CDR1 is SQVTM, CDR2 ANQGSEA. V dropped 5 bases and J dropped 3; count of bases not matched to a gene: 10. There are 14 residues in the CDR3. The CDR3 reads CSVIVVTGSYEQYF. CDR3 nucleotide sequence: TGCAGCGTTATTGTTGTGACAGGGAGCTACGAGCAGTACTTC.

The chain links TRBV5-6 to TRBJ2-1; 12 nucleotides agree with TRBD2. CDR1 and CDR2 (germline): SGHDT, YYEEEE. The length of the CDR3 is 16 residues. The V gene end was trimmed by 2 bases and the J gene end by 9 bases; junction bases not matched to a gene: 9. This CDR3 reads CASSFLAGGPFGEQFF. Here the CDR3 DNA reads TGTGCCAGCAGCTTCCTAGCGGGAGGGCCCTTTGGTGAGCAGTTCTTC.

The chain links TRBV7-8 to TRBJ1-3, with D possibly being TRBD1 (6 bases). V was clipped by 1 base and J by 0 bases, with 13 bases between them. Germline CDR1 reads SGHVS; CDR2 reads FQNEAQ. The CDR3 spans 17 residues. The CDR3 loop reads CASSLDAGASSGNTIYF. CDR3 coding DNA: TGTGCCAGCAGCTTAGATGCAGGGGCCAGCTCTGGAAACACCATATATTTT.

The V call is TRBV4-1, the J call TRBJ2-5, with a tentative D call TRBD1 (6 bases). The J call may be incorrect, as the DNA end agrees better with TRBJ2-7. Germline V gives CDR1 MGHRA, CDR2 YSYEKL. CDR3 length: 15 residues. In DNA form, the CDR3 reads TGCGCCAGCAGCCAAGTGGGGGCCACAATCTACGAGCAGTACTTC. It specifies CASSQVGATIYEQYF.

The J gene is TRBJ2-7, the V gene TRBV29-1; D is perhaps TRBD2 (6 bases). The CDR3 contains 16 residues. Germline values: CDR1 SQVTM, CDR2 ANQGSEA. Trimming took 2 bases from V and 2 from J, leaving 19 bases between them. Here the CDR3 reads CSVEKRGTATTYEQYF. CDR3 coding DNA: TGCAGCGTTGAAAAACGGGGGACGGCGACGACCTACGAGCAGTACTTC.